One and the same sample provided the 11 T cell receptor beta chains below, sequenced in a study of blood T cell repertoires in COVID-19. Some clones are missing from TCRdb's copy, which holds only in-frame ones; the method was immunoSEQ multiplex PCR. The data contain some 270,000 clones, approximately 85% of them seen just once; the ten biggest clones take up 5% to 6%. The sequencing sample was made of peripheral blood. Receptors originate from a woman at least 80 years old with COVID-19, enrolled during active disease.

The chain combines TRBV3-1 (or the pseudogene TRBV3-2) with TRBJ1-2; TRBD1 might be the D (5 bases). Looked up from germline, CDR1 is LGHDT and CDR2 is YNNKEL (reference sequence). CDR3 length: 15 amino acids. Trimming shortened V by 1 base and J by 8 bases, and 17 bases separated the two germline ends. CDR3 coding DNA: TGTGCCAGCAGCCAAGTGGCGGGGGGAATTACGGGCTACACCTTC. Translation: CASSQVAGGITGYTF.

This clone was seen a handful of times. The chain joins TRBV6-2 or TRBV6-3 to TRBJ2-7; 10 nucleotides align to TRBD2. The CDR3 contains 16 residues. Trimming removed 6 bases from V and 5 bases from J; junction bases left unmatched: 13. CDR1 is MNHEY and CDR2 is SVGEGT in the germline V gene. The CDR3 is CASRPVGSGGNHEQYF. The CDR3 DNA is TGTGCCAGCAGGCCTGTGGGTAGCGGGGGGAACCACGAGCAGTACTTC.

The V call is TRBV18, the J call TRBJ2-1; possibly TRBD1 for D (6 bases). The germline V gene encodes CDR1 KGHSH and CDR2 LQKENI. The CDR3 runs 16 residues. Trimming shortened V by 2 bases and J by 9 bases, and 20 bases separated the two germline ends. DNA for the CDR3: TGTGCCAGCTCACCATCGATATCGACAGGCATGGGTGAGCAGTTCTTC. Translating it yields CASSPSISTGMGEQFF.

J is TRBJ1-5 and V is TRBV24-1, with D tentatively TRBD1 (6 bases). The ends were cut back, 4 bases at V and 6 bases at J, with 18 bases in the middle. Per the germline V gene, CDR1 is KGHDR and CDR2 is SFDVKD. This CDR3 comprises 16 residues. As DNA, the CDR3 is TGTGCCACCAGTGACTCCCGCAGGGGAGAGAGTCAGCCCCAGCATTTT. The encoded protein is CATSDSRRGESQPQHF.

The chain uses TRBV12-2 and TRBJ1-2; the table names TRBD1, a call not compared with the DNA. TRBV12-2 is described as a pseudogene. The CDR3 loop spans 15 amino acids. CDR3 nucleotide sequence: TGTGCAAGTCGCTGGAGGCAGGGGACCTGCAGGAGCTACACCTTC. This translates into CASRWRQGTCRSYTF.

In its sample, this clone was seen once. The CDR3 region is CASCPRASGGALTSYEQYV. Here the CDR3 DNA reads TGTGCCAGCTGCCCCAGGGCTAGCGGGGGGGCCCTGACGTCCTACGAGCAGTACGTC. The chain couples TRBV27 to TRBJ2-7; 12 positions agree with TRBD2. The CDR3 is 19 amino acids. Losses at the gene ends were 8 bases for V and 1 base for J; bases not matched to a gene: 18. Germline V lookup: CDR1 MNHEY, CDR2 SMNVEV (reference sequence).

The chain employs TRBV9 and TRBJ2-3, with 9 positions matching TRBD2. This CDR3 has 15 amino acids. Per the germline V gene, CDR1 is SGDLS and CDR2 is YYNGEE. V dropped 3 bases and J dropped 4; count of bases not matched to a gene: 6. CDR3 loop: CASSAGTSRPDTQYF. The CDR3 DNA reads TGTGCCAGCAGCGCTGGGACTAGCAGGCCAGATACGCAGTATTTT.

The chain employs TRBV3-1 (or the pseudogene TRBV3-2) and TRBJ2-5; 9 bases are shared with TRBD2. V dropped 5 bases and J dropped 2; count of bases not matched to a gene: 15. This CDR3 has 18 amino acids. The V gene's germline CDR1 is LGHDT and CDR2 YNNKEL (reference sequence). CDR3 sequence reads: CASSSKIGLAGVQETQYF. In DNA, the CDR3 is TGTGCCAGCAGCTCCAAGATTGGGTTAGCGGGGGTACAAGAGACCCAGTACTTC.

The rearrangement joins TRBV7-9 to TRBJ2-5, with 10 positions matching TRBD1. V trimming: 6 bases; J trimming: 1 base; junction bases outside the gene matches: 8. This CDR3 has 16 residues. Looked up from germline, CDR1 is SEHNR and CDR2 is FQNEAQ (reference sequence). CDR3 sequence reads: CASSFGTGVPQETQYF. In DNA, the CDR3 is TGTGCCAGCAGTTTTGGGACAGGGGTTCCCCAAGAGACCCAGTACTTC.

The chain employs TRBV7-2 and TRBJ2-1; D not certain. CDR3 length equals 12 residues. Germline lookup yields CDR1 SGHTA and CDR2 FQGNSA. Trimming took off 2 bases at V and 9 bases at J, with 8 bases between the two ends. The CDR3 loop reads CASSLQEPEQFF. The DNA for the CDR3 is TGTGCCAGCAGCTTACAGGAACCTGAGCAGTTCTTC.

The rearrangement uses TRBV9 and TRBJ2-7; 7 bases fit TRBD1. This CDR3 spans 16 amino acids. Per germline, CDR1 SGDLS and CDR2 YYNGEE. Trimming cost V 0 bases and J 0 bases; bases outside gene matches: 6. CDR3 nucleotides: TGTGCCAGCAGCGTAGCCGAGACAGGGTTCTCCTACGAGCAGTACTTC. Its translation: CASSVAETGFSYEQYF.